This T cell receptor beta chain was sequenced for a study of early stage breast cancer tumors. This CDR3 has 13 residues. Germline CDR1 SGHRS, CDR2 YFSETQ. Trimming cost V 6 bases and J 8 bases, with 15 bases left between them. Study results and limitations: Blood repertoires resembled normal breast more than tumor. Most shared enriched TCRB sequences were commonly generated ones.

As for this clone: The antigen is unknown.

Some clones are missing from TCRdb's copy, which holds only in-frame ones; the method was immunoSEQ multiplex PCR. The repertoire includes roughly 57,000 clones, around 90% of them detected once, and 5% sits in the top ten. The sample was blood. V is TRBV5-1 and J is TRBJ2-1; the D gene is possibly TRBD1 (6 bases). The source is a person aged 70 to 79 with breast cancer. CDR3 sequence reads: CASKYQGWDEQFF. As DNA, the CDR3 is TGCGCCAGCAAATACCAGGGGTGGGATGAGCAGTTCTTC.